Here is one T cell receptor (beta chain) with its context. Seattle-derived patients entered the study during active infection and were followed longitudinally. Original methodology: The authors estimated nucleated cell counts from reference gene primer amplification. The method was immunoSEQ multiplex PCR; TCRdb's version includes in-frame clones alone and lacks a portion of them. Clone size and the V and J calls come from that table; the DNA yielded D and trimming. Found here are under 20,000 clones, 77% of them singletons; the top ten hold roughly 17%. V was clipped by 4 bases and J by 5 bases, with 17 bases between them. The CDR3 is 15 residues long. Germline CDR1 SQVTM, CDR2 ANQGSEA. This sample is drawn from a study of blood T cell repertoires in COVID-19. In the study overall: COVID-19 samples from acute and convalescent phases originated in the United States, Italy and Spain. Sources were T cells, B-cell-depleted T cells, or PBMCs; the material itself was cDNA or gDNA.

The origin of this receptor is a man aged 70-80 years with COVID-19, enrolled during active disease. Specimen: peripheral blood. The rearrangement links TRBV29-1 to TRBJ2-2; D might be TRBD2 (5 bases). Written as DNA, the CDR3 is TGCAGCGTTGTTGCGTCGGGGTACGGGACCGGGGAGCTGTTTTTT. This codes for CSVVASGYGTGELFF.